Listed below are T cell receptor beta chains from one sample, sequenced in a study of shared clonotypes between healthy human individuals. Only in-frame clones appear in the TCRdb table, and some are missing; sequencing was by immunoSEQ multiplex PCR. This sample has under 1,100,000 clones, with more than 60% found just once. Sequences were obtained from memory CD4+ T cells sorted from blood. All receptors derive from a man aged 18 to 30 in good health. CDR3s include the opening cysteine and the closing phenylalanine or tryptophan. D genes are given only for firm matches. Clone size, where shown, is once, few, many, or a class for clones that have expanded.

v_call,clone_size,d_call,j_call,cdr3_nt,cdr3_aa
TRBV5-5,NA,TRBD2,TRBJ2-5,TGTGCCAGCAGCTTGGACGGACTAGCGCGAGAGACCCAGTACTTC,CASSLDGLARETQYF
TRBV10-3,NA,TRBD1,TRBJ2-2,TGTGCCATCAGTCCCCGGGACAGAGGGACCGGGGAGCTGTTTTTT,CAISPRDRGTGELFF
TRBV7-2,NA,TRBD1,TRBJ1-3,TGTGCCAGCAGCCGGACAGGGTCGGGAAACACCATATATTTT,CASSRTGSGNTIYF
TRBV18,NA,NA,TRBJ1-1,TGTGCCAGCTCACCGAAGGGGGGGGCATCTGGAACTGAAGCTTTCTTT,CASSPKGGASGTEAFF
TRBV13,few,TRBD2,TRBJ2-1,TGTGCCAGCAGCCCGAAGACTAGCGGGGGGGCGGGTTCCTACAATGAGCAGTTCTTC,CASSPKTSGGAGSYNEQFF
TRBV10-1,NA,NA,TRBJ2-2,TGCGCCAGCGGATTAGGGGGTAGCGTCACCGGGGAGCTGTTTTTT,CASGLGGSVTGELFF
TRBV10-3,NA,NA,TRBJ1-2,TGTGCCATCAGGAGGGACGGCTATGGCTACACCTTC,CAIRRDGYGYTF
TRBV19,NA,NA,TRBJ2-1,TGTGCCAGATGGGGCAGCTGCTTGCTCTCCTACAATGAGCAGTTCTTC,CARWGSCLLSYNEQFF
TRBV6-6,NA,TRBD1,TRBJ2-7,TGTGCCAGCAGAACGGACAGGGGGCAGTACGAGCAGTACTTC,CASRTDRGQYEQYF
TRBV11-2,NA,NA,TRBJ1-5,TGTGCCAGCAGCATGGGTTCGATAGATGGGCCCTCGGCGCCCCAGCATTTT,CASSMGSIDGPSAPQHF
TRBV5-6,NA,TRBD2,TRBJ2-2,TGTGCCAGCAGCCCTGGACTAGGCGGCACCGGGGAGCTGTTTTTT,CASSPGLGGTGELFF
TRBV19,NA,TRBD1,TRBJ2-7,TGTGCCAGTAGTCAACAGGGGGCTCTGGCTAGCGAGCAGTACTTC,CASSQQGALASEQYF
TRBV5-5,NA,NA,TRBJ1-3,TGTGCCAGCAGCATCTATCAGGTTGGAAACACCATATATTTT,CASSIYQVGNTIYF
TRBV18,NA,TRBD2,TRBJ2-2,TGTGCCAGCTCACCAGTAGCGGGAGCATTCGGGGAGCTGTTTTTT,CASSPVAGAFGELFF
TRBV4-2,few,NA,TRBJ2-1,TGTGCCAGCAGCCAGAATTTCGTTTCCTACAATGAGCAGTTCTTC,CASSQNFVSYNEQFF
TRBV7-2,NA,NA,TRBJ2-1,TGTGCCACCAAGCGCCAGAGCTCCTACAATGAGCAGTTCTTC,CATKRQSSYNEQFF
TRBV7-2,NA,NA,TRBJ2-5,TGTGCCAGCAGCTTTGGTCCGGAGACCCAGTACTTC,CASSFGPETQYF
TRBV6-5,NA,TRBD1,TRBJ1-4,TGTGCCAGCAGCCCCTACCGGACAGGGACCGAAAAACTGTTTTTT,CASSPYRTGTEKLFF
TRBV10-3,NA,NA,TRBJ2-2,TGTGCCAGCGGAGGGAACACCGGGGAGCTGTTTTTT,CASGGNTGELFF
TRBV30,once,TRBD2,TRBJ2-7,TGTGCCTGGGGAAGCGGGAGGAGCTCCTACGAGCAGTACTTC,CAWGSGRSSYEQYF
TRBV7-2,NA,TRBD1,TRBJ2-3,TGTGCCAGCAGCTTACGTGGGACAGGGGGCGGGACAGATACGCAGTATTTT,CASSLRGTGGGTDTQYF
TRBV4-2,NA,TRBD2,TRBJ2-7,TGTGCCAGCAGCCAGGTAGCGGGGGGGCTGTTCTACGAGCAGTACTTC,CASSQVAGGLFYEQYF
TRBV19,NA,TRBD1,TRBJ1-2,TGTGCCAGTAGTTCCTTACAGGGGTATGGCTACACCTTC,CASSSLQGYGYTF
TRBV28,many,TRBD2,TRBJ2-3,TGTGCCAGCAGTTCCCTAGCGGGGGGGATCGATACGCAGTATTTT,CASSSLAGGIDTQYF
TRBV6-1,NA,TRBD1,TRBJ2-5,TGTGCCAGCAGCACCGGACAGGTCAAACAAGAGACCCAGTACTTC,CASSTGQVKQETQYF
TRBV2,NA,TRBD1,TRBJ2-7,TGTGCCAGCAGCGAACCCACAGGGGGAGCCTACGAGCAGTACTTC,CASSEPTGGAYEQYF
TRBV19,NA,NA,TRBJ1-5,TGTGCCAGTAGTTATACAGAATATCAGCCCCAGCATTTT,CASSYTEYQPQHF
TRBV28,many,TRBD1,TRBJ2-2,TGTGCCAGCAGTTTCAGGACAGGACCCGGTGCCGGGGAGCTGTTTTTT,CASSFRTGPGAGELFF
TRBV28,few,NA,TRBJ1-2,TGTGCCAGCAGGTCAGTCGGTGGCTACACCTTC,CASRSVGGYTF
TRBV7-2,NA,TRBD2,TRBJ2-1,TGTGCCAGCAGCGGCTCCCCCGGCGCCCTAGCGGCCTACAATGAGCAGTTCTTC,CASSGSPGALAAYNEQFF
TRBV11-2,NA,NA,TRBJ2-7,TGTGCCAGCAGCTTATCAGAGGGGTACTACGAGCAGTACTTC,CASSLSEGYYEQYF
TRBV18,NA,NA,TRBJ2-5,TGTGCCAGCTCACCTCCATTAAGGCCGGAGACCCAGTACTTC,CASSPPLRPETQYF
TRBV30,NA,NA,TRBJ1-5,TGTGCCTGGAGCGCCGACGGAAATCAGCCCCAGCATTTT,CAWSADGNQPQHF
TRBV6-1,NA,NA,TRBJ1-3,TGTGCCAGCAGTGGCAGGGGCTCTGGAAACACCATATATTTT,CASSGRGSGNTIYF
TRBV18,NA,NA,TRBJ2-7,TGTGCCAGCTCGCCCGGGATTAGCTACGAGCAGTACTTC,CASSPGISYEQYF
TRBV27,NA,TRBD2,TRBJ2-2,TGTGCCAGCAGTCCCGTCAGCGGGAGAGGCACCCGGAGGGAGCTGTTTTTT,CASSPVSGRGTRRELFF
TRBV4-2,few,NA,TRBJ2-4,TGTGCCAGCAGCCAAGCCCATACGTTGGGTGAAAACATTCAGTACTTC,CASSQAHTLGENIQYF
TRBV28,NA,NA,TRBJ2-1,TGTGCCAGCAGTTACTACAGGGTACCTAATGAGCAGTTCTTC,CASSYYRVPNEQFF
TRBV5-1,NA,TRBD2,TRBJ2-2,TGCGCCAGCAGGATCCCGGGACTAGCGAACACCGGGGAGCTGTTTTTT,CASRIPGLANTGELFF
TRBV7-8,NA,NA,TRBJ2-7,TGTGCCAGCAGCCTAGAGAGCGGGCCGTCCTACGAGCAGTACTTC,CASSLESGPSYEQYF
TRBV18,NA,TRBD1,TRBJ2-7,TGTGCCAGCTCACCGCGACAGGGGGCGTCGGATGAGCAGTACTTC,CASSPRQGASDEQYF
TRBV4-2,NA,NA,TRBJ2-7,TGTGCCAGCAGCCAATCAATGAGGGACGAGCAGTACTTC,CASSQSMRDEQYF